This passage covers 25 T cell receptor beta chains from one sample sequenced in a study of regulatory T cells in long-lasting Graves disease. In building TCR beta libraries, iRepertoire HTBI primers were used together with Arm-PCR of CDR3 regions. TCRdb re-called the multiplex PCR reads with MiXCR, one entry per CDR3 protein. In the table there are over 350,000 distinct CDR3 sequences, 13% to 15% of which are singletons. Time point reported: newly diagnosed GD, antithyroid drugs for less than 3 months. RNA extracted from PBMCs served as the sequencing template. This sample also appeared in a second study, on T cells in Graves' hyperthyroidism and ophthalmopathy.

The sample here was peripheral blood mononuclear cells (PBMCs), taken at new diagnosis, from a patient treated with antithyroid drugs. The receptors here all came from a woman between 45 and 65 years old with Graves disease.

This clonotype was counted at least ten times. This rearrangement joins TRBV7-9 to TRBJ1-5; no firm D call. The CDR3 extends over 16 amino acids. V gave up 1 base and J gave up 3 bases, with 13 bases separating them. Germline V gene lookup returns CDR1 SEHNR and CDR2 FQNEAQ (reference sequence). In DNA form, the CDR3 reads TGTGCCAGCAGCTTAGGAGTGGCGGAGGACAATCAGCCCCAGCATTTT. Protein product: CASSLGVAEDNQPQHF.

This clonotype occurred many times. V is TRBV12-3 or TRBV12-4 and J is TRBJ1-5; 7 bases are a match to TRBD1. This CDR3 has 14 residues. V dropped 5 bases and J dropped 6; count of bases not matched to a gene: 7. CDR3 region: CASSMTGKLQPQHF. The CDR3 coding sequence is TGTGCCAGCAGTATGACAGGGAAGCTTCAGCCCCAGCATTTT.

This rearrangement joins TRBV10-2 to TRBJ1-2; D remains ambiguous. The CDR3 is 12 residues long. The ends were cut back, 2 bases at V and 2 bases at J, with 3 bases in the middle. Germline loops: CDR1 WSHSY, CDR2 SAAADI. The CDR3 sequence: CASSEGNYGYTF. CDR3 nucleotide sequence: TGCGCCAGCAGTGAGGGGAACTATGGCTACACCTTC.

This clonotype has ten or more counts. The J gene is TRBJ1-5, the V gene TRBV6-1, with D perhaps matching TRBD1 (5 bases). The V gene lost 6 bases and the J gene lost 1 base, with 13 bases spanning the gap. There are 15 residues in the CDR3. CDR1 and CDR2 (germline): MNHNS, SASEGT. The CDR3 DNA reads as TGTGCCAGCAGGACATTGAGGGGAAGCAATCAGCCCCAGCATTTT. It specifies CASRTLRGSNQPQHF.

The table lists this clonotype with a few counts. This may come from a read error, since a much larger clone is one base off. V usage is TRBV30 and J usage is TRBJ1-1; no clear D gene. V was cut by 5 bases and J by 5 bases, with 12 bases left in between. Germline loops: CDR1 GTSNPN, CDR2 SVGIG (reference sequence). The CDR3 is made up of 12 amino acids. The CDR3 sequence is CAWGRRGTEAFF. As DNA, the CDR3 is TGTGCCTGGGGACGACGGGGAACTGAAGCTTTCTTT. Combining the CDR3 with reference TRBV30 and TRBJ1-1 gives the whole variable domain SQTIHQWPATLVQPVGSPLSLECTVEGTSNPNLYWYRQAAGRGLQLLFYSVGIGQISSEVPQNLSASRPQDRQFILSSKKLLLSDSGFYLCAWGRRGTEAFFGQGTRLTVV.

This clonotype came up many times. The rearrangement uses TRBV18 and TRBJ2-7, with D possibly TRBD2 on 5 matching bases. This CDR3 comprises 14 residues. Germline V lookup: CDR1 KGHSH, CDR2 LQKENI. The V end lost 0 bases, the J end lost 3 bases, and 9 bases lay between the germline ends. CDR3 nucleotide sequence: TGTGCCAGCTCACCACCTGAGCGGAACTACGAGCAGTACTTC. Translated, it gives CASSPPERNYEQYF.

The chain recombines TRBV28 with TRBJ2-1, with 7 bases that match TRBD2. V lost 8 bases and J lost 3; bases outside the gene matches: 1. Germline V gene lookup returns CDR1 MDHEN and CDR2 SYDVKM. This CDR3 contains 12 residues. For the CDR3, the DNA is TGTGCCAGCCAGCGGGACTACAATGAGCAGTTCTTC. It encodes CASQRDYNEQFF.

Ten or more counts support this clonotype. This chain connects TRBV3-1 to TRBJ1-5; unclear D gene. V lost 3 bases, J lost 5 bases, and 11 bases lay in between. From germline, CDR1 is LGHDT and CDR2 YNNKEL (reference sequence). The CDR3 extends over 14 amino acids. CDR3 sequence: CASSQVAVDQPQHF. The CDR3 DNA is TGTGCCAGCAGCCAGGTTGCGGTGGATCAGCCCCAGCATTTT.

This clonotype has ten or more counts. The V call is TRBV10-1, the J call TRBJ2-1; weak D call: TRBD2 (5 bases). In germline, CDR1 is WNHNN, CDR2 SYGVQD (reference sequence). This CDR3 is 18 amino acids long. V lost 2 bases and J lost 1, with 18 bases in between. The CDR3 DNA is TGCGCCAGCAGTGAGCAGAAGGGTGAGACTACATCCTACAATGAGCAGTTCTTC. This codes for CASSEQKGETTSYNEQFF.

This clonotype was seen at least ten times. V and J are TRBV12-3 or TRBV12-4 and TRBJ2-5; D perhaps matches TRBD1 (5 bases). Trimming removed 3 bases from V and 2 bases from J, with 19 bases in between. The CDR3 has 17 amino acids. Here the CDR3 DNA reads TGTGCCAGCAGTTTCTCCCACCCCGGAGCAGGGCAAGAGACCCAGTACTTC. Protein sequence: CASSFSHPGAGQETQYF.

The CDR3 region has the DNA TGTGCCAGCAGTCAGACTCGGGAGACCCAGTACTTC. Its translation: CASSQTRETQYF. This sequence joins TRBV3-1 and TRBJ2-5; D is ambiguous. This CDR3 comprises 12 residues. V was pared by 6 bases and J by 5 bases, with 10 bases between. Germline-derived CDR1 and CDR2 are LGHDT and YNNKEL (reference sequence).

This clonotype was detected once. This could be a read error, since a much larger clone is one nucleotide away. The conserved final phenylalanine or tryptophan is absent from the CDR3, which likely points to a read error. The CDR3 nucleotides read TGTGCCAGCAGTGAATGGCGGAGGGGCAGGGGGCTGAATGAGCAGTTCCTC. It encodes CASSEWRRGRGLNEQFL. The chain uses TRBV25-1 and TRBJ2-1; 8 bases fit TRBD1. J gave up 7 bases and V 1 base, and 12 bases lay outside the gene matches. The CDR3 is 17 amino acids. CDR1 and CDR2 from the germline V gene are MGHDK and SYGVNS.

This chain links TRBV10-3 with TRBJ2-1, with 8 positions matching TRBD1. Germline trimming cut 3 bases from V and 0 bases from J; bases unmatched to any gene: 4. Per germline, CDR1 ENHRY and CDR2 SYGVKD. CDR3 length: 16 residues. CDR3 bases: TGTGCCATCAGTGATCGGACAGGGAGCTCCTACAATGAGCAGTTCTTC. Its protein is CAISDRTGSSYNEQFF.

In DNA form, the CDR3 reads TGTGCCAGCAGCCGTGGGAGCGGGAGGGCCTCGAACACCGGGGAGCTGTTTTTT. Translated: CASSRGSGRASNTGELFF. J is TRBJ2-2 and V is TRBV7-9, with 10 bases lining up with TRBD2. Germline-derived CDR1 and CDR2 are SEHNR and FQNEAQ (reference sequence). With V trimmed by 5 bases and J by 0 bases, 9 bases remained unmatched. The CDR3 loop spans 18 amino acids.

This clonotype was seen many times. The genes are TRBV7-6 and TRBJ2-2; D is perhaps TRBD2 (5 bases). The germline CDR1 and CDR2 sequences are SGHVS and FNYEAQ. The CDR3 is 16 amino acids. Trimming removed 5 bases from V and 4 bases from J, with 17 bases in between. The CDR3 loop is CASSPASLPGTGELFF. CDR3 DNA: TGTGCCAGCAGCCCCGCTAGCCTCCCTGGCACCGGGGAGCTGTTTTTT.

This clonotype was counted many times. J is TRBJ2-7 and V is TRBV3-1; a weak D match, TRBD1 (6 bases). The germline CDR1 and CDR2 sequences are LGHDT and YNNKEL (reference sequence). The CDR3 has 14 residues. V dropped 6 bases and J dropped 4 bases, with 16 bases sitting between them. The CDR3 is CASSVGDTTYEQYF. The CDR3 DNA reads TGTGCCAGCAGTGTGGGGGACACAACATACGAGCAGTACTTC.

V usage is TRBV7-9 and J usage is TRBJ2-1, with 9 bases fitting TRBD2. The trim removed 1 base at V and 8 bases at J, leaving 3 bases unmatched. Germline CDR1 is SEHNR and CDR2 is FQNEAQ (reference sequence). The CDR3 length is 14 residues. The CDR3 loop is CASSLGGTSYEQFF. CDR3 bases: TGTGCCAGCAGCTTAGGCGGGACTAGCTATGAGCAGTTCTTC. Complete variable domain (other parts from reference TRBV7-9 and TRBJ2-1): DTGVSQNPRHKITKRGQNVTFRCDPISEHNRLYWYRQTLGQGPEFLTYFQNEAQLEKSRLLSDRFSAERPKGSFSTLEIQRTEQGDSAMYLCASSLGGTSYEQFFGPGTRLTVL.

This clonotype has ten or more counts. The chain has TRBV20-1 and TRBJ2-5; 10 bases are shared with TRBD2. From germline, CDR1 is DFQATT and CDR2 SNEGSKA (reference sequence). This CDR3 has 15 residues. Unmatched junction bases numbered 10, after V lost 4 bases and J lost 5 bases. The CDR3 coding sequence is TGCAGTGCTATTTGGGTAGCGGGAGGTTTGGAGACCCAGTACTTC. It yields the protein CSAIWVAGGLETQYF.

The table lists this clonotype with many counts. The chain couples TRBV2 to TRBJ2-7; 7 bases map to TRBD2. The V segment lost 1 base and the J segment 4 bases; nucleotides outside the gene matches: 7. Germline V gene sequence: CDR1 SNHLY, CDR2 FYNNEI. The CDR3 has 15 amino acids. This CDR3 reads CASSEVGTGGYEQYF. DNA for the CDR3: TGTGCCAGCAGTGAAGTCGGGACGGGGGGTTACGAGCAGTACTTC.

CDR3 in amino acids: CASMLGELSYEQYF. Here the CDR3 DNA reads TGTGCCAGCATGTTGGGGGAGCTCTCCTACGAGCAGTACTTC. The chain employs TRBV6-1 and TRBJ2-7; D possibly matches TRBD1 or TRBD2 (5 bases each). Germline V gives CDR1 MNHNS, CDR2 SASEGT. The CDR3 sequence is 14 residues long. The germline V and J ends were trimmed by 7 bases and 0 bases, with 13 bases remaining between them.

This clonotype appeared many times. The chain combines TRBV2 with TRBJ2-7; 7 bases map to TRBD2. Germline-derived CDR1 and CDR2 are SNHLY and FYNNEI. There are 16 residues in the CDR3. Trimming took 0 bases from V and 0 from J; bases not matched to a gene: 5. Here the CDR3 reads CASSEAEAGPSYEQYF. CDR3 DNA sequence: TGTGCCAGCAGTGAAGCGGAAGCGGGACCCTCCTACGAGCAGTACTTC.

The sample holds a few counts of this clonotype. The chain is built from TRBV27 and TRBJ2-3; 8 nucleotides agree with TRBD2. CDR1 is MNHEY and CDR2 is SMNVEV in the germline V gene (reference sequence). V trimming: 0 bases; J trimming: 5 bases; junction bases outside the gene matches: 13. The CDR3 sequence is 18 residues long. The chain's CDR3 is CASSLSPSGGLVGDTQYF. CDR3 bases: TGTGCCAGCAGTTTATCCCCTTCGGGGGGGCTAGTCGGAGATACGCAGTATTTT.

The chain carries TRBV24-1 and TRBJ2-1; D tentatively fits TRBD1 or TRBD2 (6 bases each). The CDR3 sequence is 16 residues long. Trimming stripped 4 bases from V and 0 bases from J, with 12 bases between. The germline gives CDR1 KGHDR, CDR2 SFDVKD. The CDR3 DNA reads TGTGCCACCAGTGACTGGGGGCGGGACTCCTACAATGAGCAGTTCTTC. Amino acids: CATSDWGRDSYNEQFF.

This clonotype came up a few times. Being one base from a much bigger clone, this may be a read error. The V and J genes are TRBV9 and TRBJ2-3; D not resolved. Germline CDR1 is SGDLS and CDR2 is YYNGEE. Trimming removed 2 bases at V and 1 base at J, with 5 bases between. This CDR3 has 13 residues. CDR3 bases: TGTGCCAGCAGCGTCCAGGGCACAGATACGCAGTATTTT. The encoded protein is CASSVQGTDTQYF.

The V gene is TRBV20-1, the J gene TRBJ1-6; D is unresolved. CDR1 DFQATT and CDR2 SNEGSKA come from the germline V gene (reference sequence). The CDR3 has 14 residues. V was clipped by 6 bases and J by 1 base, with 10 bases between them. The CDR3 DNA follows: TGCAGTGCGCCTCGGAGTTCCTATAATTCACCCCTCCACTTT. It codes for CSAPRSSYNSPLHF.